What follows are 3 T cell receptor beta chains derived from one specimen sequenced in a study of blood T cell repertoires in COVID-19. Here immunoSEQ multiplex PCR was the method, and the copy in TCRdb shows in-frame clones only, minus some. The repertoire includes about 130,000 clones, roughly four fifths of them detected once, and 15% to 20% sits in the top ten. The sequenced sample consisted of PBMCs or T cells enriched from blood (not recorded which). The receptors derive from a man aged 25-45 years who had recovered from COVID-19.

This clone was observed a handful of times. The CDR3 loop is CASSLEMRSTDTQYF. Written as DNA, the CDR3 is TGTGCCAGCAGCTTGGAGATGAGAAGCACAGATACGCAGTATTTT. The J gene is TRBJ2-3, the V gene TRBV5-8; D is unresolved. The CDR3 consists of 15 residues. The germline V gene encodes CDR1 SGHTS and CDR2 YDEGEE. V dropped 0 bases and J dropped 0 bases, with 8 bases sitting between them. The whole variable domain, filled in from reference TRBV5-8 and TRBJ2-3, reads EAGVTQSPTHLIKTRGQQATLRCSPISGHTSVYWYQQALGLGLQFLLWYDEGEERNRGNFPPRFSGRQFPNYSSELNVNALELEDSALYLCASSLEMRSTDTQYFGPGTRLTVL.

The chain uses TRBV27 and TRBJ1-6; D gene ambiguous. V was clipped by 4 bases and J by 1 base, with 8 bases between them. CDR1 and CDR2 (germline): MNHEY, SMNVEV (reference sequence). This CDR3 spans 15 amino acids. CDR3 residues: CASSSRQSYNSPLHF. The CDR3 DNA sequence: TGTGCCAGCAGTTCTAGGCAGTCCTATAATTCACCCCTCCACTTT.

The V call is TRBV18, the J call TRBJ2-5; D is unresolved. V was shortened by 2 bases and J by 5 bases, with 18 bases between the two germline ends. The CDR3 is 16 amino acids. Germline V gene data show CDR1 as KGHSH and CDR2 as LQKENI. The CDR3 DNA reads TGTGCCAGCTCACCATCTGCCGGGTGGAAAGAGGAGACCCAGTACTTC. The encoded protein is CASSPSAGWKEETQYF.